Listed below are T cell receptor beta chains from one sample, sequenced in a study of blood T cell repertoires in COVID-19. Some clones are missing from TCRdb's copy, which holds only in-frame ones; the method was immunoSEQ multiplex PCR. The sample has about 280,000 clones, nearly 90% seen once. Sequencing used PBMCs or T cells enriched from blood (not recorded which). These receptors were collected from a woman aged 55-69 years who had recovered from COVID-19. The CDR3 runs from the conserved cysteine through the conserved F or W. D genes are given only for firm matches. The size of a clone is reported for some rows only, either as once, few or many, or as a class for expanded clones.

clone size: .; V gene: TRBV19; D gene: TRBD2; J gene: TRBJ2-7; CDR3 protein: CASSIQRGAYEQYF; CDR3 DNA: TGTGCCAGTAGCATACAGCGGGGGGCCTACGAGCAGTACTTC
clone size: .; V gene: TRBV11-2; D gene: TRBD1; J gene: TRBJ2-2; CDR3 protein: CASSSSGTVTGELFF; CDR3 DNA: TGTGCCAGCAGCTCCTCCGGGACAGTTACCGGGGAGCTGTTTTTT
clone size: .; V gene: TRBV20-1; D gene: TRBD1; J gene: TRBJ2-7; CDR3 protein: CSASGDRTYEQYF; CDR3 DNA: TGCAGTGCTAGTGGGGACAGGACCTACGAGCAGTACTTC
clone size: .; V gene: TRBV30; D gene: .; J gene: TRBJ1-2; CDR3 protein: CAWREAGTGRYGYTF; CDR3 DNA: TGTGCCTGGAGGGAGGCTGGGACTGGGCGATATGGCTACACCTTC
clone size: .; V gene: TRBV28; D gene: .; J gene: TRBJ1-1; CDR3 protein: CASRELGTGDREAFF; CDR3 DNA: TGTGCCAGCAGAGAATTGGGTACGGGGGACCGGGAAGCTTTCTTT
clone size: .; V gene: TRBV27; D gene: TRBD1; J gene: TRBJ1-3; CDR3 protein: CASSSIGQGGSGNTIYF; CDR3 DNA: TGTGCCAGCAGTTCAATAGGACAGGGGGGCTCTGGAAACACCATATATTTT
clone size: .; V gene: TRBV7-9; D gene: .; J gene: TRBJ1-2; CDR3 protein: CASSYSSDSPNYGYTF; CDR3 DNA: TGTGCCAGCAGCTATTCTTCCGACAGCCCTAACTATGGCTACACCTTC
clone size: .; V gene: TRBV2; D gene: TRBD1; J gene: TRBJ1-5; CDR3 protein: CASSGAGGWDQPQHF; CDR3 DNA: TGTGCCAGCAGTGGGGCAGGGGGATGGGATCAGCCCCAGCATTTT
clone size: once; V gene: TRBV20-1; D gene: .; J gene: TRBJ2-1; CDR3 protein: CSASRLLDEQFF; CDR3 DNA: TGCAGTGCTAGTCGACTCCTGGATGAGCAGTTCTTC
clone size: .; V gene: TRBV5-1; D gene: .; J gene: TRBJ2-2; CDR3 protein: CASSLAGGLVGTGELFF; CDR3 DNA: TGCGCCAGCAGCTTGGCCGGCGGGCTAGTGGGCACCGGGGAGCTGTTTTTT
clone size: .; V gene: TRBV7-2; D gene: TRBD2; J gene: TRBJ2-7; CDR3 protein: CATLAGAYEQYF; CDR3 DNA: TGTGCCACCCTAGCGGGTGCCTACGAGCAGTACTTC
clone size: .; V gene: TRBV7-3; D gene: .; J gene: TRBJ2-2; CDR3 protein: CASSLTAGELFF; CDR3 DNA: TGTGCCAGCAGCTTAACGGCAGGGGAGCTGTTTTTT
clone size: .; V gene: TRBV7-2; D gene: TRBD2; J gene: TRBJ2-7; CDR3 protein: CASSSGRGLPVYEQYF; CDR3 DNA: TGTGCCAGCAGTAGCGGGAGGGGCCTCCCGGTATACGAGCAGTACTTC
clone size: .; V gene: TRBV7-9; D gene: TRBD1; J gene: TRBJ1-5; CDR3 protein: CASSGTGDQPQHF; CDR3 DNA: TGTGCCAGCAGCGGAACAGGGGATCAGCCCCAGCATTTT
clone size: .; V gene: TRBV7-9; D gene: TRBD2; J gene: TRBJ2-2; CDR3 protein: CASSPRGGRTTGELFF; CDR3 DNA: TGTGCCAGCAGCCCTCGGGGCGGGAGAACCACCGGGGAGCTGTTTTTT
clone size: .; V gene: TRBV24-1; D gene: TRBD1; J gene: TRBJ2-5; CDR3 protein: CALRQGEKQETQYF; CDR3 DNA: TGTGCCCTTCGACAGGGTGAAAAACAAGAGACCCAGTACTTC
clone size: .; V gene: TRBV4-1; D gene: TRBD1; J gene: TRBJ2-7; CDR3 protein: CASSSDRGKYEQYF; CDR3 DNA: TGCGCCAGCAGCTCGGACAGGGGTAAATACGAGCAGTACTTC
clone size: .; V gene: TRBV19; D gene: TRBD1; J gene: TRBJ2-7; CDR3 protein: CATGQGLYEQYF; CDR3 DNA: TGTGCTACGGGACAGGGTCTCTACGAGCAGTACTTC
clone size: .; V gene: TRBV2; D gene: .; J gene: TRBJ2-4; CDR3 protein: CASKQTDRNIQYF; CDR3 DNA: TGTGCCAGCAAACAGACAGATAGAAACATTCAGTACTTC
clone size: .; V gene: TRBV19; D gene: .; J gene: TRBJ1-4; CDR3 protein: CASSMTGTEKLFF; CDR3 DNA: TGTGCCAGTAGTATGACGGGTACTGAAAAACTGTTTTTT
clone size: .; V gene: TRBV29-1; D gene: TRBD1; J gene: TRBJ1-1; CDR3 protein: CSVRTGGTEAFF; CDR3 DNA: TGCAGCGTAAGGACAGGGGGCACTGAAGCTTTCTTT
clone size: .; V gene: TRBV10-2; D gene: .; J gene: TRBJ1-6; CDR3 protein: CASITGNGHSPLHF; CDR3 DNA: TGCGCCAGCATTACAGGGAATGGCCATTCACCCCTCCACTTT
clone size: .; V gene: TRBV7-9; D gene: .; J gene: TRBJ1-1; CDR3 protein: CASSLQGNTEAFF; CDR3 DNA: TGTGCCAGCAGTCTACAGGGGAACACTGAAGCTTTCTTT
clone size: .; V gene: TRBV2; D gene: .; J gene: TRBJ1-5; CDR3 protein: CASSEARGSYSNQPQHF; CDR3 DNA: TGTGCCAGCAGTGAAGCGCGGGGGTCATATAGCAATCAGCCCCAGCATTTT
clone size: .; V gene: TRBV30; D gene: .; J gene: TRBJ1-2; CDR3 protein: CAWSLGAGYGYTF; CDR3 DNA: TGTGCCTGGAGCCTAGGGGCCGGCTATGGCTACACCTTC
clone size: .; V gene: TRBV5-1; D gene: .; J gene: TRBJ2-7; CDR3 protein: CASSLSDRFYEQYF; CDR3 DNA: TGCGCCAGCAGCTTGTCAGACAGATTCTACGAGCAGTACTTC
clone size: .; V gene: TRBV6-1; D gene: .; J gene: TRBJ2-3; CDR3 protein: CASSEPRVPDTQYF; CDR3 DNA: TGTGCCAGCAGTGAACCCCGGGTGCCAGATACGCAGTATTTT
clone size: .; V gene: TRBV28; D gene: .; J gene: TRBJ1-2; CDR3 protein: CASRPSGNYGYTF; CDR3 DNA: TGTGCCAGCAGGCCATCAGGGAACTATGGCTACACCTTC
clone size: .; V gene: TRBV30; D gene: .; J gene: TRBJ1-4; CDR3 protein: CAWSAGTTNEKLFF; CDR3 DNA: TGTGCCTGGAGCGCAGGGACAACTAATGAAAAACTGTTTTTT
clone size: .; V gene: TRBV30; D gene: .; J gene: TRBJ2-1; CDR3 protein: CAWSGGGLDEQFF; CDR3 DNA: TGTGCCTGGAGTGGGGGGGGGCTGGATGAGCAGTTCTTC
clone size: once; V gene: TRBV4-1; D gene: TRBD1; J gene: TRBJ1-2; CDR3 protein: CASSQDRTNYGYTF; CDR3 DNA: TGCGCCAGCAGCCAGGACAGGACCAACTATGGCTACACCTTC
clone size: .; V gene: TRBV18; D gene: .; J gene: TRBJ1-2; CDR3 protein: CASSPAGDRYGYTF; CDR3 DNA: TGTGCCAGCTCACCTGCCGGGGATAGGTATGGCTACACCTTC
clone size: .; V gene: TRBV6-5; D gene: .; J gene: TRBJ1-1; CDR3 protein: CASSKGGRDTEAFF; CDR3 DNA: TGTGCCAGCAGTAAGGGGGGGAGAGACACTGAAGCTTTCTTT
clone size: .; V gene: TRBV9; D gene: TRBD2; J gene: TRBJ2-7; CDR3 protein: CASSPRPSGRYYEQYF; CDR3 DNA: TGTGCCAGCAGCCCCCGTCCTAGCGGGCGATACTACGAGCAGTACTTC
clone size: .; V gene: TRBV4-1; D gene: .; J gene: TRBJ1-2; CDR3 protein: CASSQEGSTVFGYTF; CDR3 DNA: TGCGCCAGCAGCCAAGAGGGGAGTACGGTCTTTGGCTACACCTTC
clone size: .; V gene: TRBV24-1; D gene: TRBD1; J gene: TRBJ2-3; CDR3 protein: CATSDGTGLTDTQYF; CDR3 DNA: TGTGCCACCAGTGACGGGACAGGGCTCACAGATACGCAGTATTTT
clone size: once; V gene: TRBV6-5; D gene: .; J gene: TRBJ1-6; CDR3 protein: CASSPDAISPLHF; CDR3 DNA: TGTGCCAGCAGTCCCGATGCGATTTCACCCCTCCACTTT
clone size: .; V gene: TRBV5-8; D gene: TRBD1; J gene: TRBJ2-3; CDR3 protein: CASSPPLRDSFTLLDTQYF; CDR3 DNA: TGTGCCAGCAGCCCGCCACTCCGGGACAGCTTTACCCTGTTGGATACGCAGTATTTT
clone size: once; V gene: TRBV11-2; D gene: .; J gene: TRBJ2-7; CDR3 protein: CASSRDTVYEQYF; CDR3 DNA: TGTGCCAGCAGCCGGGACACCGTCTACGAGCAGTACTTC
clone size: .; V gene: TRBV7-9; D gene: TRBD1; J gene: TRBJ1-2; CDR3 protein: CASSRPGQGDYGYTF; CDR3 DNA: TGTGCCAGCAGCCGACCTGGACAGGGGGACTATGGCTACACCTTC
clone size: once; V gene: TRBV10-1; D gene: TRBD2; J gene: TRBJ2-5; CDR3 protein: CASSEGLAGEEETQYF; CDR3 DNA: TGCGCCAGCAGTGAGGGACTAGCGGGAGAAGAAGAGACCCAGTACTTC
clone size: .; V gene: TRBV2; D gene: .; J gene: TRBJ1-6; CDR3 protein: CASSEYRALSPLHF; CDR3 DNA: TGTGCCAGCAGTGAATACAGGGCTCTTTCACCCCTCCACTTT
clone size: .; V gene: TRBV3-1/TRBV3-2; D gene: .; J gene: TRBJ2-7; CDR3 protein: CASSQRPQGEQYF; CDR3 DNA: TGTGCCAGCAGCCAAAGACCCCAGGGCGAGCAGTACTTC
clone size: .; V gene: TRBV19; D gene: TRBD1; J gene: TRBJ1-1; CDR3 protein: CASSPRTGPMNTEAFF; CDR3 DNA: TGTGCCAGTAGTCCCAGGACAGGACCTATGAACACTGAAGCTTTCTTT
clone size: .; V gene: TRBV10-3; D gene: .; J gene: TRBJ1-1; CDR3 protein: CAISGQGDTEAFF; CDR3 DNA: TGTGCCATCTCAGGTCAGGGTGACACTGAAGCTTTCTTT
clone size: medium-sized; V gene: TRBV7-9; D gene: .; J gene: TRBJ2-2; CDR3 protein: CASSLVVTRGTGELFF; CDR3 DNA: TGTGCCAGCAGCTTAGTTGTCACCCGGGGCACCGGGGAGCTGTTTTTT
clone size: .; V gene: TRBV27; D gene: TRBD1; J gene: TRBJ1-2; CDR3 protein: CASSYWTGGAGMDGYTF; CDR3 DNA: TGTGCCAGCAGCTATTGGACAGGGGGCGCCGGTATGGATGGCTACACCTTC
clone size: .; V gene: TRBV10-3; D gene: TRBD1; J gene: TRBJ1-2; CDR3 protein: CAISVEGASYGYTF; CDR3 DNA: TGTGCCATCAGTGTGGAGGGGGCTAGTTATGGCTACACCTTC
clone size: .; V gene: TRBV2; D gene: TRBD1; J gene: TRBJ1-5; CDR3 protein: CASSERTGDQPQHF; CDR3 DNA: TGTGCCAGCAGTGAGCGGACAGGCGATCAGCCCCAGCATTTT
clone size: once; V gene: TRBV12-2; D gene: .; J gene: TRBJ2-3; CDR3 protein: CASRLVQPSTDTQYF; CDR3 DNA: TGTGCAAGTCGCTTGGTACAGCCCTCCACAGATACGCAGTATTTT
clone size: .; V gene: TRBV27; D gene: .; J gene: TRBJ2-2; CDR3 protein: CASSYPGGELFF; CDR3 DNA: TGTGCCAGCAGTTACCCGGGAGGGGAGCTGTTTTTT
clone size: .; V gene: TRBV10-2; D gene: .; J gene: TRBJ1-1; CDR3 protein: CASNGQREAFF; CDR3 DNA: TGCGCCAGCAACGGACAGCGTGAAGCTTTCTTT
clone size: .; V gene: TRBV6-5; D gene: .; J gene: TRBJ1-1; CDR3 protein: CASIRSGQYGTEAFF; CDR3 DNA: TGTGCCAGCATCAGAAGCGGACAGTATGGTACTGAAGCTTTCTTT